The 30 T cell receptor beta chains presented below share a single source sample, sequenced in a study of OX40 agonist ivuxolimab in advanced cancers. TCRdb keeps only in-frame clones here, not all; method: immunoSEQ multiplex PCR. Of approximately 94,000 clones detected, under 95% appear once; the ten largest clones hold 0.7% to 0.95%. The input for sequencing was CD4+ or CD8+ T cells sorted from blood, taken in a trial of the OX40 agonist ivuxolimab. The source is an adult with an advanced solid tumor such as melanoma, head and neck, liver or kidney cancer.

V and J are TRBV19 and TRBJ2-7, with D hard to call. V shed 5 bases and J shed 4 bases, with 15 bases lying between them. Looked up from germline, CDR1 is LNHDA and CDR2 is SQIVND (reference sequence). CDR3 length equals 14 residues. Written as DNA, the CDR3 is TGTGCCAGTAGTCTCCGGCGTACTCAGTACGAGCAGTACTTC. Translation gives CASSLRRTQYEQYF.

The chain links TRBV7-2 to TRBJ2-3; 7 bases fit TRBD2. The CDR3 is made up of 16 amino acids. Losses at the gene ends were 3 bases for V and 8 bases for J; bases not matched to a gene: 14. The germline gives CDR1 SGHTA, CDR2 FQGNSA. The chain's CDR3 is CASSFFGRREQVTQYF. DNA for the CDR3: TGTGCCAGCAGCTTTTTCGGGAGGCGGGAGCAGGTTACGCAGTATTTT.

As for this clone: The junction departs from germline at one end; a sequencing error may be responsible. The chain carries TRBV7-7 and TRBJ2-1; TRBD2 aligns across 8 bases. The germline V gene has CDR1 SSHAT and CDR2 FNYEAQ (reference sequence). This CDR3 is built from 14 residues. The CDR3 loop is CASSSVAGRNEQFF. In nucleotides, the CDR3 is TGTGCTAGCAGCTCAGTAGCGGGAAGGAATGAGCAGTTCTTC.

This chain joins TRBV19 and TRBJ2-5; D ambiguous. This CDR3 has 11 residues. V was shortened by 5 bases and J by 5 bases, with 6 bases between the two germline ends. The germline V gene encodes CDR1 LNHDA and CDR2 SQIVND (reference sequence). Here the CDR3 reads CASSQEETQYF. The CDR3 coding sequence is TGTGCCAGTAGTCAAGAGGAGACCCAGTACTTC.

CDR3 in amino acids: CASSFTSGSAYF. In DNA form, the CDR3 reads TGTGCCAGCAGCTTTACGAGCGGGAGCGCCTACTTC. The genes are TRBV7-3 and TRBJ2-7, with TRBD2 matching over 8 bases. The CDR3 sequence is 12 residues long. Germline CDR1 reads SGHTA; CDR2 reads FQGTGA. The V segment lost 3 bases and the J segment 13 bases; nucleotides outside the gene matches: 8.

DNA of the CDR3: TGCGCCAGCAGCTTGCAGGAGGGGAGAACAACTCCCATATATTTT. Protein product: CASSLQEGRTTPIYF. The V and J genes are TRBV5-1 and TRBJ1-3, with a weak D call TRBD1 (5 bases). V lost 1 base and J lost 11, with 19 bases in between. The CDR3 has 15 amino acids. Per germline, CDR1 SGHRS and CDR2 YFSETQ.

The CDR3 sequence is CASSLNPPGGGFYGYTF. The CDR3 DNA follows: TGTGCCAGCAGCTTAAACCCCCCCGGTGGAGGGTTCTATGGCTACACCTTC. The chain combines TRBV7-3 with TRBJ1-2; no definite D call. V was cut by 1 base and J by 4 bases, with 19 bases left in between. The germline gives CDR1 SGHTA, CDR2 FQGTGA. CDR3 length: 17 residues.

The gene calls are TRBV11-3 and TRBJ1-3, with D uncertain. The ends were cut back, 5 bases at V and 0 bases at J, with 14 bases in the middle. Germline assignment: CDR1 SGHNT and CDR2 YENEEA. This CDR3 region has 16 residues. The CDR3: CASSPRGSYSGNTIYF. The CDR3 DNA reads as TGTGCCAGCAGCCCCCGAGGCAGCTACTCTGGAAACACCATATATTTT.

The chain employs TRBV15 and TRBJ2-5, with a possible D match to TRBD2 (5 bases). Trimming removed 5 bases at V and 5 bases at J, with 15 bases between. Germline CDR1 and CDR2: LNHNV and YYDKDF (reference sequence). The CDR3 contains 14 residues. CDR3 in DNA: TGTGCCACCAGCCGGTACGGTGGGGAGGAGACCCAGTACTTC. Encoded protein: CATSRYGGEETQYF.

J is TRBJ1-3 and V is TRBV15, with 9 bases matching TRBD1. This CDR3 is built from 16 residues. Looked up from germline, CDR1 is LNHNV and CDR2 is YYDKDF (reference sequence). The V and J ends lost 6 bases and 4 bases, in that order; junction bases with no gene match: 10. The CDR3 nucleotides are TGTGCCACCAGGAGATCCGGGACAGGGACCGGAAACACCATATATTTT. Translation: CATRRSGTGTGNTIYF.

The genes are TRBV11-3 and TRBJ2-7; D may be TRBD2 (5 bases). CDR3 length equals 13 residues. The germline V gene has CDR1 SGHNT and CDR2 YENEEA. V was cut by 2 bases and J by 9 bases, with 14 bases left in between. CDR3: CASSLNVRAVQYF. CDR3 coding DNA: TGTGCCAGCAGCTTAAACGTGAGGGCCGTGCAGTACTTC.

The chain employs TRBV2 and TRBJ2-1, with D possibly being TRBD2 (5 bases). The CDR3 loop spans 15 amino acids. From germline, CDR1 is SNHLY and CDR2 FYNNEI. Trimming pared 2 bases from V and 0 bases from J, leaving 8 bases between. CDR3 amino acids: CASSETGSSYNEQFF. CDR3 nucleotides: TGTGCCAGCAGTGAAACGGGAAGCTCCTACAATGAGCAGTTCTTC.

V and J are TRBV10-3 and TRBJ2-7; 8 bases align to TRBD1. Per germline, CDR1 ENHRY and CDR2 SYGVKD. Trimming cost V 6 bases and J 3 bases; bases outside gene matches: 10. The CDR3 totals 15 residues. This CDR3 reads CAIRAGQGGGYEQYF. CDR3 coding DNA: TGTGCCATCAGGGCCGGACAGGGAGGAGGCTACGAGCAGTACTTC.

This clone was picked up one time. This CDR3 reads CASSQVPTSGNSYEQYF. In DNA form, the CDR3 reads TGCGCCAGCAGCCAAGTACCCACTAGCGGGAATTCCTACGAGCAGTACTTC. The rearrangement uses TRBV4-1 and TRBJ2-7, with 10 bases identical to TRBD2. This CDR3 region has 17 residues. With V trimmed by 1 base and J by 1 base, 7 bases remained unmatched. Germline-derived CDR1 and CDR2 are MGHRA and YSYEKL.

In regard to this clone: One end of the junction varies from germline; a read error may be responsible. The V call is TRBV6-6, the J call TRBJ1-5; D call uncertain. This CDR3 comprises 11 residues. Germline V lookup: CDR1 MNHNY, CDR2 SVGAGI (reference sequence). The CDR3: CASSRVQAQHF. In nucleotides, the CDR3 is TGTGCCAGCAGTAGGGTTCAGGCCCAGCATTTT.

The CDR3 sequence: CASRAGISRVPLHF. DNA for the CDR3: TGTGCCAGCAGGGCCGGGATATCGCGGGTACCCCTCCACTTT. The gene calls are TRBV2 and TRBJ1-6, with no clear D. The length of the CDR3 is 14 residues. Trimming shortened V by 6 bases and J by 12 bases, and 18 bases separated the two germline ends. In germline, CDR1 is SNHLY, CDR2 FYNNEI. The variable domain in full, completed from reference TRBV2 and TRBJ1-6, reads EPEVTQTPSHQVTQMGQEVILRCVPISNHLYFYWYRQILGQKVEFLVSFYNNEISEKSEIFDDQFSVERPDGSNFTLKIRSTKLEDSAMYFCASRAGISRVPLHFGNGTRLTVT.

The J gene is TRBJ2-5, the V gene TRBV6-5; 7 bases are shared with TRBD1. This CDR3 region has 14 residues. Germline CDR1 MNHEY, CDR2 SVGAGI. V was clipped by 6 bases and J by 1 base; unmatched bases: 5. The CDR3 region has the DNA TGTGCCAGCAGGGTGAGACAGGGCCAAGAGACCCAGTACTTC. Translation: CASRVRQGQETQYF.

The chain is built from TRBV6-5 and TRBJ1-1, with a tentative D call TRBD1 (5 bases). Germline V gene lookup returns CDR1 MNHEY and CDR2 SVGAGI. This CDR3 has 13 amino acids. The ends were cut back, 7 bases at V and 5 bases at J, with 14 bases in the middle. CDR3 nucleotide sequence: TGTGCCAGCAATAAAATAGGGGCGACTGAAGCTTTCTTT. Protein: CASNKIGATEAFF.

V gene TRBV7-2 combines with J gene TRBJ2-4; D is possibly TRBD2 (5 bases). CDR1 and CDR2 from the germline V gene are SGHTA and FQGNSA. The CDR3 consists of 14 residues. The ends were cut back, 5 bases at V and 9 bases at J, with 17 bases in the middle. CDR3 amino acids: CASSIGRGIAIQYF. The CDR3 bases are TGTGCCAGCAGCATCGGACGGGGAATCGCCATTCAGTACTTC.

The CDR3 DNA sequence: TGTGCCAGTAGTACTATAAGACTAGCGGGGGGGAGGGAGCAGTTCTTC. Amino acids: CASSTIRLAGGREQFF. The chain is built from TRBV19 and TRBJ2-1, with TRBD2 matching over 14 bases. CDR1 LNHDA and CDR2 SQIVND come from the germline V gene (reference sequence). V gave up 4 bases and J gave up 10 bases; unmatched junction bases: 9. The CDR3 contains 16 residues.

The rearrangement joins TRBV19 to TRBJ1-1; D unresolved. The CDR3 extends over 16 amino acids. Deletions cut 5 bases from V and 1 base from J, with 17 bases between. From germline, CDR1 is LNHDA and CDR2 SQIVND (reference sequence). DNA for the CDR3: TGTGCCAGTAGTCCGGGTAGTGGCAGGACGAACACTGAAGCTTTCTTT. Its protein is CASSPGSGRTNTEAFF.

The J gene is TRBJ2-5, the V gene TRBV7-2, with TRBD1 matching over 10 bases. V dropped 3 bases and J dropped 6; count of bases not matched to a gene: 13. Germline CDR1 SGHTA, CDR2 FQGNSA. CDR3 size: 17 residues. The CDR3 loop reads CASSFLTGTGVIKTQYF. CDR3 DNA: TGTGCCAGCAGCTTTTTAACCGGGACAGGGGTAATAAAGACCCAGTACTTC.

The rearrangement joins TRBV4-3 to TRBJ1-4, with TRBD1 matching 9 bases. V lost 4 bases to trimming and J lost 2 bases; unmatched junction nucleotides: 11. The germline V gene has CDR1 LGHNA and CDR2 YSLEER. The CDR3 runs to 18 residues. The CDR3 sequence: CASSPRTGALITNEKLFF. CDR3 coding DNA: TGCGCCAGCAGCCCCCGGACAGGGGCGCTGATCACTAATGAAAAACTGTTTTTT.

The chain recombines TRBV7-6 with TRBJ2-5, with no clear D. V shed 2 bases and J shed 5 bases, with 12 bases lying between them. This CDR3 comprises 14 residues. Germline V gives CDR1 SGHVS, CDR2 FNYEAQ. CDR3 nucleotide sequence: TGTGCCAGCAGCTTATCAATTCGTACGGAGACCCAGTACTTC. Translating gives CASSLSIRTETQYF.

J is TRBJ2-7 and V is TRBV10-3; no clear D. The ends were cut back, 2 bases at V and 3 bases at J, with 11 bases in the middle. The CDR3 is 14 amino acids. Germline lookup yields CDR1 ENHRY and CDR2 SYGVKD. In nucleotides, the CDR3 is TGTGCCATCAGTGAGAGGGCCGGGCTCTACGAGCAGTACTTC. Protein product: CAISERAGLYEQYF.

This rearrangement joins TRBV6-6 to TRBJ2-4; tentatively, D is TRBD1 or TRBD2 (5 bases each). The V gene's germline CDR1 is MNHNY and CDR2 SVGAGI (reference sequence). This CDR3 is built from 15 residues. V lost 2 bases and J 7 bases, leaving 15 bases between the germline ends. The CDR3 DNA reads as TGTGCCAGCAGTTACACCCGGGGCGAGGGGAACATTCAGTACTTC. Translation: CASSYTRGEGNIQYF.

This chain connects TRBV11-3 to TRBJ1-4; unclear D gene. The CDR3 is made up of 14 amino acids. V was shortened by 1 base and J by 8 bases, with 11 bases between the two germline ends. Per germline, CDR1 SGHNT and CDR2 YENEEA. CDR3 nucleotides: TGTGCCAGCAGCTTAGGAGGAAGACACGAAAAACTGTTTTTT. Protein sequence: CASSLGGRHEKLFF. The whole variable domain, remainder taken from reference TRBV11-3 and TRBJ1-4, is EAGVVQSPRYKIIEKKQPVAFWCNPISGHNTLYWYLQNLGQGPELLIRYENEEAVDDSQLPKDRFSAERLKGVDSTLKIQPAELGDSAVYLCASSLGGRHEKLFFGSGTQLSVL.

Here the CDR3 DNA reads TGTGCCAGCAGTTTAAGCCAGGGTGCGAGGGTGACAGATACGCAGTATTTT. It yields the protein CASSLSQGARVTDTQYF. V is TRBV28 and J is TRBJ2-3; tentatively, D is TRBD1 or TRBD2 (5 bases each). The germline CDR1 and CDR2 sequences are MDHEN and SYDVKM. Trimming cost V 2 bases and J 3 bases, with 18 bases left between them. This CDR3 is 17 amino acids long.

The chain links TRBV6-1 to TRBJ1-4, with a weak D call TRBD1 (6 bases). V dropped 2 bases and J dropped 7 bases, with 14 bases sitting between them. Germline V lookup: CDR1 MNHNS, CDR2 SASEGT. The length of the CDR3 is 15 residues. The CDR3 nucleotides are TGTGCCAGCAGTGAAATTGAGGGGGAGAGTGAAAAACTGTTTTTT. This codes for CASSEIEGESEKLFF.

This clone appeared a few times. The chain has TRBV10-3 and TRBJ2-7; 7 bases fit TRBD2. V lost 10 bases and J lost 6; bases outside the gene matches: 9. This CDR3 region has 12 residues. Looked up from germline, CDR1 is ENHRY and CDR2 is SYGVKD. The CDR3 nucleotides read TGTGCCACTGGGAGGGGTCTGGCCGAGCAGTACTTC. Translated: CATGRGLAEQYF.